Listed below are T cell receptor beta chains from one sample, sequenced in a study of cytomegalovirus exposure and HLA in healthy donors. TCRdb's table, derived via immunoSEQ multiplex PCR, lists solely in-frame clones and lacks some. The sample holds 95,000 or so clones, approximately 77% seen once. Sequencing input: PBMCs. These TCRs come from a woman in her forties in good health and CMV-seronegative. CDR3s include the opening cysteine and the closing phenylalanine or tryptophan. D genes are given only for firm matches. Clone size is stated in some rows and not others, as once, few, many or a class when expanded.

clone_size	v_call	d_call	j_call	cdr3_nt	cdr3_aa
-	TRBV5-1	TRBD1	TRBJ2-4	TGCGCCAGCAGCTTGGACCTAGGGACAGGGGGCCGGGTCATTCAGTACTTC	CASSLDLGTGGRVIQYF
-	TRBV27	-	TRBJ2-3	TGTGCCAGCAGGGCAGGCCTCGGCACAGATACGCAGTATTTT	CASRAGLGTDTQYF
-	TRBV29-1	-	TRBJ1-2	TGCAGCGGTTGGGAGATCTATGTCGGCTACACCTTC	CSGWEIYVGYTF
-	TRBV4-1	-	TRBJ1-4	TGCGCCAGCAGCCAAGAGGAGAATGGGGAAAAACTGTTTTTT	CASSQEENGEKLFF
-	TRBV19	TRBD1	TRBJ1-2	TGTGCCAGTAGTCCAGGGACAGGGGTTTTCGACTATGGCTACACCTTC	CASSPGTGVFDYGYTF
-	TRBV7-9	-	TRBJ1-4	TGTGCCAGCAGCATGAATTTCAGGGATGGACTGTTTTTT	CASSMNFRDGLFF
-	TRBV10-3	-	TRBJ2-3	TGTGCCATCAGTATGGGGAGGTCAACAGATACGCAGTATTTT	CAISMGRSTDTQYF
once	TRBV2	TRBD1	TRBJ1-5	TGTGCCAGCAGAGACAGGGGTTATCAGCCCCAGCATTTT	CASRDRGYQPQHF
-	TRBV7-9	TRBD2	TRBJ2-3	TGTGCCAGCAGCTTAGCAGCGGGGCATCCCCCGGGGGCGCAGTATTTT	CASSLAAGHPPGAQYF
-	TRBV2	-	TRBJ2-2	TGTGCCAGCAGTGACAATGGGGGGGCCACCGGGGAGCTGTTTTTT	CASSDNGGATGELFF
-	TRBV7-9	-	TRBJ1-2	TGTGCCAGCAGCTTAGAACGGGGTGGGGTGCTTGGCTACACCTTC	CASSLERGGVLGYTF
-	TRBV6-1	TRBD2	TRBJ2-2	TGTGCCAGCAGTCTTGCGGGGGGAACCGGGGAGCTGTTTTTT	CASSLAGGTGELFF
-	TRBV19	-	TRBJ1-2	TGTGCCTCTAAAAGCGGGGGGTCTGTGGTTGGCTACACCTTC	CASKSGGSVVGYTF
-	TRBV29-1	TRBD1	TRBJ1-6	TGCAGCGTGCGACAGGGTCGTGGTTCACCCCTCCACTTT	CSVRQGRGSPLHF
-	TRBV5-6	TRBD1	TRBJ2-3	TGTGCCAGCAGCATACCGACAGGGATACGCACAGATACGCAGTATTTT	CASSIPTGIRTDTQYF
-	TRBV5-3	-	TRBJ1-2	TGTGCCAGAAGCTTGGCTCGGAGGGGCTACACCTTC	CARSLARRGYTF
-	TRBV5-1	TRBD1	TRBJ2-7	TGCGCCAGCAGCCCGGGGGACAGGCCCTCCTACGAGCAGTACTTC	CASSPGDRPSYEQYF
-	TRBV7-9	TRBD1	TRBJ2-1	TGTGCCAGCAGCTTAGTTGCGGGACAGGAGGCGTTCTTC	CASSLVAGQEAFF
once	TRBV15	-	TRBJ1-5	TGTGCCACCAGCAGAGGAATGTCGACGACAGGCAATCAGCCCCAGCATTTT	CATSRGMSTTGNQPQHF
few	TRBV15	-	TRBJ1-6	TGTGCCACCAGCAGAGAGGGAGCAGACTATAATTCACCCCTCCACTTT	CATSREGADYNSPLHF
-	TRBV6-5	TRBD1	TRBJ1-3	TGTGCCAGCAGTCTGGACAGGGCCTCTGGAAACACCATATATTTT	CASSLDRASGNTIYF
-	TRBV5-1	-	TRBJ2-5	TGCGCCAGCAGCTTGGGAGTGGGCACGGTAGAGACCCAGTACTTC	CASSLGVGTVETQYF
-	TRBV27	-	TRBJ1-6	TGTGCCAGCAGCCCCCAGAATTCACCCCTCCACTTT	CASSPQNSPLHF
-	TRBV6-1	TRBD1	TRBJ1-6	TGTGCCAGCAGTGAGGGACAGGGAGGTTCACCCCTCCACTTT	CASSEGQGGSPLHF
-	TRBV25-1	-	TRBJ2-5	TGTGCCAGCAGCCGGGGGAGCCAAGAGACCCAGTACTTC	CASSRGSQETQYF
-	TRBV11-2	-	TRBJ2-1	TGTGCCAGCAGCCTTCGCTCCTACAATGAGCAGTTCTTC	CASSLRSYNEQFF
-	TRBV7-9	-	TRBJ1-5	TGTGCCAGCAGCTTAGGAGCGGAGAGGCAGCCCCAGCATTTT	CASSLGAERQPQHF
-	TRBV4-1	-	TRBJ2-3	TGCGCCAGCGGGCGGGGGCGCGCTTTCAGCACAGATACGCAGTATTTT	CASGRGRAFSTDTQYF
-	TRBV11-2	TRBD1	TRBJ1-1	TGTGCCAGCAGCCCCCGGACAGGGACGGGCACTGAAGCTTTCTTT	CASSPRTGTGTEAFF
-	TRBV5-1	-	TRBJ2-3	TGCGCCAGCAGCACCACCTCGGAGCTGAGCACAGATACGCAGTATTTT	CASSTTSELSTDTQYF
-	TRBV29-1	-	TRBJ2-5	TGCAGCGTTGAGCCAGGCTTCCAAGAGACCCAGTACTTC	CSVEPGFQETQYF
-	TRBV5-1	TRBD1	TRBJ1-5	TGCGCCAGCAGCCGTACAGGGGGCAGCAATCAGCCCCAGCATTTT	CASSRTGGSNQPQHF
few	TRBV5-6	-	TRBJ2-3	TGTGCCAGCAGCCGGTCGAGAAGGGGGACTACCACAGATACGCAGTATTTT	CASSRSRRGTTTDTQYF
-	TRBV25-1	TRBD1	TRBJ1-3	TGTGCCAGCAGTCCCGGACAGGGGAGCGGAAACACCATATATTTT	CASSPGQGSGNTIYF